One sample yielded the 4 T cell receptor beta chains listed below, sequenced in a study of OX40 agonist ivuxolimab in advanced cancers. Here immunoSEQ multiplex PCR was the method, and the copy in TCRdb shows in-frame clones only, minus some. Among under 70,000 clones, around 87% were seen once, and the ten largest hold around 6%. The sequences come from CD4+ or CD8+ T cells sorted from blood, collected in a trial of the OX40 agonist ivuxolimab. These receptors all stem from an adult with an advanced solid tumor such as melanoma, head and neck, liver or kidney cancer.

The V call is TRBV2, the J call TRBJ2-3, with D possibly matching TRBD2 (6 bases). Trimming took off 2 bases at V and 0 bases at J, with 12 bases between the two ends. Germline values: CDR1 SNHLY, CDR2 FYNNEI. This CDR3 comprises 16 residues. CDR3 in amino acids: CASSEREPGSTDTQYF. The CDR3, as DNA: TGTGCCAGCAGTGAACGGGAGCCAGGAAGCACAGATACGCAGTATTTT.

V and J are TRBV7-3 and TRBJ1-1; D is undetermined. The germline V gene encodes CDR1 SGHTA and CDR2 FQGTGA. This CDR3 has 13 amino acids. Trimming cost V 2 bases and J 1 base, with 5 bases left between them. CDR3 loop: CASSLWQNTEAFF. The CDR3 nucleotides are TGTGCCAGCAGCTTATGGCAGAACACTGAAGCTTTCTTT.

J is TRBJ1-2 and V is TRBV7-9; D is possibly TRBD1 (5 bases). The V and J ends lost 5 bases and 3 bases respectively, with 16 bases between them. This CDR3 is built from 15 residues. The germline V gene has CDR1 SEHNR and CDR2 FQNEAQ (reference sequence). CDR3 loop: CASSPGSGSDYGYTF. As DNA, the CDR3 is TGTGCCAGCAGCCCCGGCTCAGGGAGTGACTATGGCTACACCTTC.

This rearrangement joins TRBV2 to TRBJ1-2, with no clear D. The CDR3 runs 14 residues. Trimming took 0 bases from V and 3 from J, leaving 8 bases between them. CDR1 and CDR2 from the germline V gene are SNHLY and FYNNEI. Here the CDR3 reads CASSEATGYYGYTF. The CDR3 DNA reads TGTGCCAGCAGTGAAGCAACGGGGTACTATGGCTACACCTTC.